The clone carrying this TCR beta chain has at least ten counts. Its antigen is currently unknown. This specimen belongs to a study of T-cell reconstitution after alpha-beta-depleted transplantation in children. Trimming removed 7 bases from V and 0 bases from J, with 15 bases in between. CDR3 length: 15 residues. Germline V gene data show CDR1 as LNHNV and CDR2 as YYDKDF (reference sequence). General study results and limits: Once a year had passed after transplant, T-cell counts and diversity came mostly from newly produced T cells. Some patients' high day-60 TCRbeta diversity was traced to surviving recipient T cells and thymic progenitors. Reportedly, alpha-beta T cells present about two months post-transplant originated from several hundred expanded clones of graft origin.

During its preparation, the TCRbeta library received unique molecular identifiers. TCRdb independently ran MiXCR on the PCR reads; one entry per CDR3 protein. The repertoire holds about 980,000 distinct CDR3 sequences, with about 29% as singletons. This receptor was taken from a boy in the first two years of life who had a stem cell transplant for SCID, so the T cells may come from the graft donor. The V gene is TRBV15, the J gene TRBJ1-1; TRBD1 might be the D (5 bases). This sample comprised PBMCs, mostly from graft donor cells, obtained 360 days after TCRalphabeta/CD19-depleted stem cell transplant. The CDR3 protein is CATTRDGYMNTEAFF. The CDR3 DNA reads TGTGCCACCACCAGGGACGGCTACATGAACACTGAAGCTTTCTTT. Based on the CDR3 plus reference TRBV15 and TRBJ1-1, the full variable domain is DAMVIQNPRYQVTQFGKPVTLSCSQTLNHNVMYWYQQKSSQAPKLLFHYYDKDFNNEADTPDNFQSRRPNTSFCFLDIRSPGLGDTAMYLCATTRDGYMNTEAFFGQGTRLTVV.